The sequence of this TCR beta chain was determined in a study of technical replicates of blood from a handful of donors. TCRdb's copy holds only in-frame clones and misses some; the assay was immunoSEQ multiplex PCR. In the table there are around 50,000 clones, about 94% of which are singletons. The sequence was collected from a human donor in good health. Some clones in this sample may be carry-over from other donors' samples. Input material: PBMCs.

The CDR3 DNA is TGTGCCAGCAGTTCCCAGACAGTGCTCTGGCCCCAGCATTTT. Encoded protein: CASSSQTVLWPQHF. The chain employs TRBV6-1 and TRBJ1-5, with D maybe TRBD1 (5 bases). The V end lost 5 bases, the J end lost 9 bases, and 17 bases lay between the germline ends. Germline V gene lookup returns CDR1 MNHNS and CDR2 SASEGT. The CDR3 runs to 14 residues.